The rows below give T cell receptor beta chains drawn from one sample of a study of cytomegalovirus exposure and HLA in healthy donors. Profiled with immunoSEQ multiplex PCR; TCRdb holds only in-frame clones, not every one. The data contain more than 110,000 clones, over 75% of them singletons. The sample taken for sequencing was PBMCs. The receptors come from a man aged 25 to 40 in good health and CMV-seronegative. CDR3s leave out the opening cysteine and the closing phenylalanine or tryptophan. Fields, in order: J gene, V gene, CDR3 protein.

TRBJ1-2 | TRBV6-1 | ASSNDRGRGYT
TRBJ1-5 | TRBV2 | ASTLTGLQPQH
TRBJ1-3 | TRBV4-1 | ASNPRGGLGNTIY
TRBJ1-6 | TRBV27 | ATSQKQAGLSPLH
TRBJ1-1 | TRBV25-1 | ASSEYRDTEAF
TRBJ2-1 | TRBV27 | ASSLWTGGSYNEQF
TRBJ2-1 | TRBV25-1 | ASSWGGSYNEQF
TRBJ1-5 | TRBV5-6 | ASSLGTGGSRPQH
TRBJ2-1 | TRBV6-5 | ASKPTSGYNEQF
TRBJ1-3 | TRBV29-1 | SVQGSGNTIY
TRBJ1-2 | TRBV28 | AICKGDKGMKGYT
TRBJ1-1 | TRBV27 | ASSLLPGTEAF
TRBJ1-2 | TRBV30 | AWSLGDTYT
TRBJ2-1 | TRBV10-3 | AISEPYASGPTYNEQF
TRBJ1-1 | TRBV10-1 | ASSDRFGTEAF
TRBJ2-3 | TRBV5-1 | ASSFSDRGRDTQY
TRBJ2-2 | TRBV6-4 | ASRPGTNTGELF
TRBJ1-1 | TRBV2 | ASKLGDRGHTEAF
TRBJ2-1 | TRBV10-2 | ASSTGYEQF
TRBJ1-2 | TRBV28 | ASSLTPGGYGYT
TRBJ1-6 | TRBV19 | ASSMGQNNSPLH
TRBJ2-4 | TRBV2 | ASSRPGQGDENIQY
TRBJ2-7 | TRBV28 | ASSLYRRGQY
TRBJ2-4 | TRBV28 | ASSPYDPSGNIQY
TRBJ1-5 | TRBV4-2 | ASSGQGNQPQH
TRBJ1-5 | TRBV7-9 | ASSSTGGGNQPQH
TRBJ1-2 | TRBV10-3 | AISVAGKRGYT
TRBJ1-5 | TRBV4-1 | ASSQLRGEPQH
TRBJ2-3 | TRBV5-4 | ASSLGAGRVGRTDTQY
TRBJ1-1 | TRBV12-5 | ASGFGSGTGEAF
TRBJ1-1 | TRBV7-9 | ASSSSGNTEAF
TRBJ1-5 | TRBV27 | ASSPYGPGVNQPQH
TRBJ2-3 | TRBV5-1 | ASSLVTGDMTDTQY
TRBJ1-1 | TRBV7-3 | ASKGLLNTEAF
TRBJ2-5 | TRBV7-3 | ASSFSWTGEETQY
TRBJ2-1 | TRBV5-1 | ASGVRAGYNEQF
TRBJ2-6 | TRBV4-1 | ASSQERGSGANVLT